The clone carrying this TCR beta chain was seen ten or more times. Antigen: not known. The CDR3 has 16 residues. Germline V gives CDR1 MNHEY, CDR2 SMNVEV (reference sequence). With 2 bases clipped from V and 4 bases from J, the junction kept 8 bases outside the gene matches. This record belongs to a study of spatial heterogeneity in lung cancer. For the study at large: Raw-read counts averaged over ten per unique TCR and UMI combination. Study observations and caveats: Expanded tumor TCRs that were ubiquitous appeared in blood more at resection than follow-up.

Time point reported: sample taken at primary tumor resection. Tumor, nontumor lung or frozen PBMC supplied whole RNA that was sequenced unsorted. TCRdb reanalysed the 5' RACE reads using MiXCR and keeps one entry per CDR3 protein. The table has about 48,000 distinct CDR3 sequences, 5.3% seen once; the top ten hold 11%. The sample consisted of PBMCs, taken at surgery. This clonotype was sampled from a male donor with early-stage non-small cell lung cancer. This rearrangement joins TRBV27 to TRBJ2-1, with TRBD2 identical over 7 bases. Written as DNA, the CDR3 is TGTGCCAGCAGTTTACGGGGGAGGGCCATTTACAATGAGCAGTTCTTC. Protein: CASSLRGRAIYNEQFF.